This T cell receptor (beta chain) appears in the sequencing data of a study of T cell responses to AZD1222 COVID-19 vaccine listed by TCRdb under 2021. Turning to the overall study: AZD1222 recipients whose second dose came at about 4 weeks and those whose second dose came at about 12 weeks were combined into one group, since spike-specific TCR depth and breadth did not differ between the two schedules. Trial participants were enrolled into age subgroups of 18-55, 56-69 and 70-plus years, which contained around 150, 28 and 57 TCR-sequenced participants, respectively. A total of 240 or so trial participants underwent TCR sequencing, of whom roughly 210 had received two doses of AZD1222 and approximately 26 had received two doses of the MenACWY control vaccine. The research as a whole found: CD4 TCRs associated with the vaccine covered the entire spike protein, and the dominant responses were in regions 160-218 and 743-854. Reportedly, almost half of the unique spike-specific TCRs recognized epitopes lying outside the regions that are mutated in the B.1.351 and B.1.1.7 variants. Spike-specific TCR breadth and depth rose significantly after two AZD1222 doses compared with day 0 and with MenACWY recipients. Conclusions about previously exposed vaccinees are limited, since just six AZD1222 recipients were seropositive for SARS-CoV-2 at baseline. Because no day 14 peak-response samples were available, repertoires were characterized only after the peak T cell response. The 56-69-year group was small, and its depth increase did not reach significance, likely because of low power. Participants were mostly white British, with more females than males. The authors suggested clonal diversity may have been underestimated.

The time point label on this specimen signifies: baseline before first vaccination. Samples from vaccinated people were obtained from the UK trials COV001 and COV002, which included a single-blind randomized controlled phase 2/3 trial of AZD1222 (ChAdOx1 nCoV-19) in healthy adults. For TCRbeta chain sequencing, PBMC samples from trial participants were taken at day 0 and at day 28 after the second dose. Including the terminal cysteine and phenylalanine, the CDR3 comprises 17 residues. CDR3 DNA only is kept here, 51 bases in frame from base 1. At the junction V is shortened by 3 bases and J by 0 bases, with 12 bases in between. The germline V gene (reference sequence) gives CDR1 as LNHNV and CDR2 as YYDKDF. The CDR3 regions of human TCRbeta chains were analyzed by immunosequencing. The authors' analysis ran thus. Repertoire TCRs were checked for matches against a reference library of SARS-CoV-2-specific TCRs that had been generated using the MIRA antigen-specificity platform. Breadth was defined as the fraction of unique TCRs that were SARS-CoV-2-associated, and depth was defined as the fraction of total T cells that were SARS-CoV-2-associated. Using the MIRA data, each spike-specific TCR was assigned both to the spike region to which the TCR was reactive and to a CD4 or CD8 class. Log10-transformed breadth and depth values were compared by one-way ANOVA with Sidak's multiple comparisons tests. As stored in TCRdb, this immuneACCESS dataset retains in-frame rearrangements with V and J assigned. A fraction of the clones does not appear; measured against another copy, unresolved V genes explain less than half of the discrepancy, and the remainder lacks a known reason. V and J calls and clone size are given by that table; D and trimming were obtained from the DNA. Recorded for this sample are about 160,000 clones; 75% to 95% of them occurred a single time. The leading ten clones occupy 1.4% of the sample.

Comment on this clone: Its antigen target is currently unknown. The record has no base qualities; no much larger clone is one base away.

This material consisted of peripheral blood, taken on day 0 of AZD1222 vaccination. The receptor was isolated from an adult in good health. The rearranged chain carries TRBV15 and TRBJ1-6, with no reliable assignment of the D segment. The CDR3 protein sequence reads: CATSSMERSSYNSPLHF. The DNA sequence reads TGTGCCACCAGCAGTATGGAGCGGAGCTCCTATAATTCACCCCTCCACTTT. The variable domain in full, with residues beyond the CDR3 obtained from the reference TRBV15 and TRBJ1-6 genes, is DAMVIQNPRYQVTQFGKPVTLSCSQTLNHNVMYWYQQKSSQAPKLLFHYYDKDFNNEADTPDNFQSRRPNTSFCFLDIRSPGLGDTAMYLCATSSMERSSYNSPLHFGNGTRLTVT.